The 20 T cell receptor beta chains presented below share a single source sample, sequenced in a study of beta chain features in type 1 diabetes. Sequenced material consisted of expressed TCRB transcripts (all of the isolated RNA was reverse transcribed). Measured with immunoSEQ multiplex PCR; TCRdb has only the in-frame clones, and not every one. The sample consists of hundreds of thousands of clones, 15% of them appearing once. Sequencing input: naive CD4+ T cells from blood. The source is a man between 18 and 29 years old in good health.

This clone was counted only a few times. The chain recombines TRBV19 with TRBJ1-2; 9 bases agree with TRBD1. V dropped 5 bases and J dropped 4; count of bases not matched to a gene: 8. Germline V lookup: CDR1 LNHDA, CDR2 SQIVND (reference sequence). This CDR3 spans 15 amino acids. CDR3 region: CASSGPGQGFYGYTF. The CDR3 DNA is TGTGCCAGTAGTGGTCCGGGACAGGGTTTCTATGGCTACACCTTC.

The rearrangement uses TRBV27 and TRBJ2-5; D is possibly TRBD1 or TRBD2 (7 bases each). In germline, CDR1 is MNHEY, CDR2 SMNVEV (reference sequence). The CDR3 has 15 amino acids. V was trimmed by 3 bases and J by 5 bases, leaving 16 bases between them. The CDR3: CASSFRGGRRETQYF. Here the CDR3 DNA reads TGTGCCAGCAGTTTCAGGGGGGGCCGGCGGGAGACCCAGTACTTC.

The V call is TRBV7-7, the J call TRBJ2-1; TRBD1 aligns across 10 bases. Germline V gene data show CDR1 as SSHAT and CDR2 as FNYEAQ (reference sequence). The length of the CDR3 is 19 residues. Trimming removed 5 bases from V and 1 base from J; junction bases left unmatched: 14. CDR3 in amino acids: CASSPVPGQGSGSYNEQFF. CDR3 bases: TGTGCCAGCAGCCCGGTCCCGGGACAGGGGTCAGGGTCCTACAATGAGCAGTTCTTC.

The chain couples TRBV18 to TRBJ2-5; 7 bases line up with TRBD1. TRBJ2-7 explains the end of the DNA better; the J call may be wrong. CDR3 length: 15 residues. CDR1 KGHSH and CDR2 LQKENI come from the germline V gene. DNA for the CDR3: TGTGCCAGCTCACCAACGACAGGGAACGGGTACGAGCAGTACTTC. It yields the protein CASSPTTGNGYEQYF.

This clone was detected a few times. This rearrangement joins TRBV4-2 to TRBJ2-7; TRBD2 is a possible D gene (5 bases). Germline CDR1 reads LGHNA; CDR2 reads YNFKEQ. This CDR3 comprises 18 residues. Trimming took 0 bases from V and 0 from J, leaving 18 bases between them. This chain's CDR3 is CASSQDAAFSGFSYEQYF. The CDR3 DNA is TGTGCCAGCAGCCAAGATGCGGCATTCAGCGGATTCTCCTACGAGCAGTACTTC.

This clone has only a few counts. The gene calls are TRBV5-4 and TRBJ1-2; D might be TRBD1 (6 bases). V shed 4 bases and J shed 8 bases, with 9 bases lying between them. Per the germline V gene, CDR1 is SGHNT and CDR2 is YYREEE (reference sequence). CDR3 size: 11 residues. CDR3 in DNA: TGTGCCAGCAGCCAAGGGGGAGGCTACACCTTC. Translating it yields CASSQGGGYTF.

This clone was observed a handful of times. CDR3 in DNA: TGTGCCAGCAGTTCCCCGGGACAGGGCTCGGAGACCCAGTACTTC. It translates to CASSSPGQGSETQYF. The genes are TRBV28 and TRBJ2-5, with 9 bases lining up with TRBD1. The V gene's germline CDR1 is MDHEN and CDR2 SYDVKM. V was clipped by 4 bases and J by 5 bases; unmatched bases: 8. The CDR3 totals 15 residues.

This chain connects TRBV19 to TRBJ1-1, with 9 bases lining up with TRBD1. CDR1 LNHDA and CDR2 SQIVND come from the germline V gene (reference sequence). V lost 10 bases and J lost 5; bases outside the gene matches: 14. CDR3 size: 15 residues. CDR3 sequence: CATSSRDRVKTEAFF. CDR3 bases: TGTGCCACTTCCAGTAGGGACAGGGTCAAGACTGAAGCTTTCTTT.

The genes are TRBV5-1 and TRBJ2-3; TRBD1 agrees at 7 bases. The CDR3 has 14 amino acids. Germline V gene sequence: CDR1 SGHRS, CDR2 YFSETQ. With 9 bases clipped from V and 2 bases from J, the junction kept 9 bases outside the gene matches. The CDR3 reads CATRTGNPTDTQYF. The DNA for the CDR3 is TGCGCCACCCGGACAGGTAACCCCACAGATACGCAGTATTTT.

The chain carries TRBV18 and TRBJ2-7; either TRBD1 or TRBD2 may fit D (5 bases each). This CDR3 is built from 13 residues. V lost 1 base and J lost 12, with 16 bases in between. Germline V CDR1 and CDR2: KGHSH, LQKENI. CDR3 protein: CASSPHGAGTAYF. CDR3 nucleotide sequence: TGTGCCAGCTCACCACACGGGGCTGGGACGGCGTACTTC.

This clone was recorded a few times. This chain uses TRBV29-1 with TRBJ1-3; no definite D call. The CDR3 extends over 13 amino acids. Germline V lookup: CDR1 SQVTM, CDR2 ANQGSEA. Trimming took 3 bases from V and 0 from J, leaving 6 bases between them. This chain's CDR3 is CSVELLSGNTIYF. The CDR3 DNA reads as TGCAGCGTTGAGTTACTCTCTGGAAACACCATATATTTT.

Written as DNA, the CDR3 is TGCGCCAGCAGCTTGTTGGCAGGGTCTGGAAACACCATATATTTT. Encoded protein: CASSLLAGSGNTIYF. The chain combines TRBV5-1 with TRBJ1-3, with D perhaps matching TRBD1 (5 bases). V lost 1 base and J 1 base, leaving 9 bases between the germline ends. Germline assignment: CDR1 SGHRS and CDR2 YFSETQ. CDR3 length: 15 residues.

This chain links TRBV4-3 with TRBJ2-1; 12 bases are a match to TRBD2. CDR1 is LGHNA and CDR2 is YSLEER in the germline V gene. The CDR3 runs 18 residues. J was trimmed by 2 bases and V by 4 bases; bases with no gene match: 9. CDR3 DNA sequence: TGCGCCAGCAGCCCCCGGACTAGCGGGGAGCCCACCTACAATGAGCAGTTCTTC. Amino acid sequence: CASSPRTSGEPTYNEQFF.

This chain uses TRBV4-1 with TRBJ1-5; 7 nucleotides match TRBD1. CDR3 length: 17 residues. The trim removed 1 base at V and 3 bases at J, leaving 9 bases unmatched. The germline CDR1 and CDR2 sequences are MGHRA and YSYEKL. CDR3 residues: CASSQATGATFNQPQHF. The DNA for the CDR3 is TGCGCCAGCAGCCAAGCCACAGGGGCGACCTTCAATCAGCCCCAGCATTTT.

This chain uses TRBV7-9 with TRBJ1-5; possibly TRBD1 for D (6 bases). V was pared by 2 bases and J by 5 bases, with 10 bases between. There are 14 residues in the CDR3. Germline V gives CDR1 SEHNR, CDR2 FQNEAQ (reference sequence). The CDR3, as DNA: TGTGCCAGCAGCTTAATGGGGGCGGATCAGCCCCAGCATTTT. Translated, it gives CASSLMGADQPQHF.

This clone was seen a handful of times. CDR3 sequence reads: CASSVGQGASGGRVNEQFF. CDR3 DNA sequence: TGTGCCAGCAGCGTAGGCCAGGGTGCTAGCGGGGGGCGGGTAAATGAGCAGTTCTTC. This rearrangement joins TRBV9 to TRBJ2-1; TRBD2 aligns across 11 bases. The CDR3 covers 19 residues. Losses at the gene ends were 0 bases for V and 7 bases for J; bases not matched to a gene: 15. Per germline, CDR1 SGDLS and CDR2 YYNGEE.

The V and J genes are TRBV9 and TRBJ2-3; 12 nucleotides agree with TRBD2. The length of the CDR3 is 15 residues. Germline CDR1 and CDR2: SGDLS and YYNGEE. J was trimmed by 1 base and V by 7 bases; bases with no gene match: 4. CDR3 in amino acids: CASATSGGRTDTQYF. The CDR3 DNA reads as TGTGCCAGCGCGACTAGCGGGGGACGCACAGATACGCAGTATTTT. Using reference TRBV9 and TRBJ2-3 for the parts outside the CDR3, the full variable domain is DSGVTQTPKHLITATGQRVTLRCSPRSGDLSVYWYQQSLDQGLQFLIQYYNGEERAKGNILERFSAQQFPDLHSELNLSSLELGDSALYFCASATSGGRTDTQYFGPGTRLTVL.

This clone was recorded a few times. The chain is built from TRBV5-8 and TRBJ2-3; 12 nucleotides line up with TRBD2. The V gene end was trimmed by 3 bases and the J gene end by 2 bases; junction bases not matched to a gene: 4. This CDR3 is 16 amino acids long. From germline, CDR1 is SGHTS and CDR2 YDEGEE. In nucleotides, the CDR3 is TGTGCCAGCAGCTCTGGACTAGCGGGGACCACAGATACGCAGTATTTT. This codes for CASSSGLAGTTDTQYF.

A few counts support this clone. The rearrangement joins TRBV5-4 to TRBJ2-2, with 8 bases lining up with TRBD1. The CDR3 has 16 amino acids. Germline lookup yields CDR1 SGHNT and CDR2 YYREEE (reference sequence). With 3 bases clipped from V and 5 bases from J, the junction kept 9 bases outside the gene matches. CDR3 DNA sequence: TGTGCCAGCAGCTCCCCGGGACAGGAAGCGACCGGGGAGCTGTTTTTT. As protein: CASSSPGQEATGELFF.

The chain links TRBV15 to TRBJ1-2, with 8 bases lining up with TRBD1. The CDR3 covers 15 residues. The V segment lost 0 bases and the J segment 6 bases; nucleotides outside the gene matches: 6. Per germline, CDR1 LNHNV and CDR2 YYDKDF (reference sequence). The CDR3, as DNA: TGTGCCACCAGCAGAGATGCAGGGGGCGCGGATGGCTACACCTTC. Its protein is CATSRDAGGADGYTF.